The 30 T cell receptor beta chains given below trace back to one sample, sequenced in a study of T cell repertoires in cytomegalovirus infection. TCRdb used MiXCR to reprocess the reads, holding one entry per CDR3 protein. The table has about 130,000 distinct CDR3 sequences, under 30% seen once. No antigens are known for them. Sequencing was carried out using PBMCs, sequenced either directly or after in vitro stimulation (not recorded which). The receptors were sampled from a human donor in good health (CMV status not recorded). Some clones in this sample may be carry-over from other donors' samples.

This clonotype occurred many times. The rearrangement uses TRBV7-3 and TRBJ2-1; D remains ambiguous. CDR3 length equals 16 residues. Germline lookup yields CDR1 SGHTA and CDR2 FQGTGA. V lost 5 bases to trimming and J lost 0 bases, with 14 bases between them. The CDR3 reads CASSPMLVSSYNEQFF. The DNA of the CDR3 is TGTGCCAGCAGCCCAATGCTAGTGAGCTCCTACAATGAGCAGTTCTTC.

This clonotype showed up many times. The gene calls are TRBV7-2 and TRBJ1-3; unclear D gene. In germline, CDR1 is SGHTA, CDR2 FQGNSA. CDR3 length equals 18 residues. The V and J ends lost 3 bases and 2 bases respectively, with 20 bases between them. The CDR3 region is CASSFLGPILGTGNTIYF. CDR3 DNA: TGTGCCAGCAGCTTTTTAGGGCCGATTCTGGGAACTGGAAACACCATATATTTT. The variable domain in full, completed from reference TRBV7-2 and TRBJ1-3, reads GAGVSQSPSNKVTEKGKDVELRCDPISGHTALYWYRQSLGQGLEFLIYFQGNSAPDKSGLPSDRFSAERTGGSVSTLTIQRTQQEDSAVYLCASSFLGPILGTGNTIYFGEGSWLTVV.

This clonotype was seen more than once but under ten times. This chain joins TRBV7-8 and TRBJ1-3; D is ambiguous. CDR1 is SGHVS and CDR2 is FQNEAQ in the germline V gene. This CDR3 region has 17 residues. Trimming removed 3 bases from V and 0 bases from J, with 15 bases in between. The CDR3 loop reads CASSFSSWRSSGNTIYF. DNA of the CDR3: TGTGCCAGCAGCTTCTCATCCTGGCGGAGCTCTGGAAACACCATATATTTT.

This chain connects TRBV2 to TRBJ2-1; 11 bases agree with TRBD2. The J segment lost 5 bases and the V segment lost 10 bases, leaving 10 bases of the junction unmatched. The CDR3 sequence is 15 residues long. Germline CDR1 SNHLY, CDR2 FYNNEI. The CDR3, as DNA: TGTGCCATCAGCCCTACTAGCGGGAGAGACAATGAGCAGTTCTTC. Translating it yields CAISPTSGRDNEQFF.

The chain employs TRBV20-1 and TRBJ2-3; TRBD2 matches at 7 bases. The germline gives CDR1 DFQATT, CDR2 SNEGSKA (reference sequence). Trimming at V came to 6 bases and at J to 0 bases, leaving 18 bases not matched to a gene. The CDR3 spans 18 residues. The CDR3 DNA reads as TGCAGTGCCATAAGGAGGGGTCCTAGCGGAGTAAGCACAGATACGCAGTATTTT. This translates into CSAIRRGPSGVSTDTQYF.

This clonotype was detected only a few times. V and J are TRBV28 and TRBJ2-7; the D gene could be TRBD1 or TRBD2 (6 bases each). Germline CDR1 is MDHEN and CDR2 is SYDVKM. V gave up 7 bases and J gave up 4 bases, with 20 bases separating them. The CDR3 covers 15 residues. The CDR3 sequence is CASTGASRGAYEQYF. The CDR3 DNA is TGTGCCAGCACGGGGGCCTCTCGCGGGGCTTACGAGCAGTACTTC.

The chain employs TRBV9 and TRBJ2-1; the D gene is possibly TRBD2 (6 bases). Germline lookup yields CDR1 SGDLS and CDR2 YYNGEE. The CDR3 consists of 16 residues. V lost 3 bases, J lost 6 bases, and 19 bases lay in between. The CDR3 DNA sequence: TGTGCCAGCAGCGGCGACTACGGGGGAGCCGCCAATGAGCAGTTCTTC. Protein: CASSGDYGGAANEQFF.

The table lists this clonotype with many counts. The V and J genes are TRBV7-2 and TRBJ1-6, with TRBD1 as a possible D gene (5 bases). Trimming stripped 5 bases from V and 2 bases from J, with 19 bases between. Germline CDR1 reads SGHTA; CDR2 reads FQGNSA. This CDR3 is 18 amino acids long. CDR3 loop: CASSQATGAGAYNSPLHF. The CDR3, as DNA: TGTGCCAGCAGCCAAGCCACCGGGGCGGGCGCCTATAATTCACCCCTCCACTTT.

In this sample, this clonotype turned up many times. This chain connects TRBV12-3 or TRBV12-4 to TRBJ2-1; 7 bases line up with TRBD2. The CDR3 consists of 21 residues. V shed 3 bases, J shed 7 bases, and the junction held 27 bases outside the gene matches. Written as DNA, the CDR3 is TGTGCCAGCAGTTTCGGGCCCAGGTCAGACCGGGGCGGGAGCGGTTTGAATGAGCAGTTCTTC. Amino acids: CASSFGPRSDRGGSGLNEQFF.

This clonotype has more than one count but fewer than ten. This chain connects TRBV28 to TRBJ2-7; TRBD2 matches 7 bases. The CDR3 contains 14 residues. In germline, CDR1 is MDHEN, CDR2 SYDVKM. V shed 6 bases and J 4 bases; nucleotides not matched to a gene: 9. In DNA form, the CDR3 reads TGTGCCAGCAGGACAACTAGCGTGGAGTACGAGCAGTACTTC. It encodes CASRTTSVEYEQYF.

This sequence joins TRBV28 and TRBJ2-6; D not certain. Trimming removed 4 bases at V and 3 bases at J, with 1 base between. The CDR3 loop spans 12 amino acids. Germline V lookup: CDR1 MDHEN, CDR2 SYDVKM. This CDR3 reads CASSYGANVLTF. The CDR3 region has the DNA TGTGCCAGCAGTTATGGGGCCAACGTCCTGACTTTC.

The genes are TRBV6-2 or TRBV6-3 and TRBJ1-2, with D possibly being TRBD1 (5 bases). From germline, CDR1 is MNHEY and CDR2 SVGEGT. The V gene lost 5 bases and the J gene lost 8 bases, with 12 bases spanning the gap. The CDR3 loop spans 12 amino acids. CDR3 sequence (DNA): TGTGCCAGCAGTCAGACCCGGGACGGCTACACCTTC. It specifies CASSQTRDGYTF.

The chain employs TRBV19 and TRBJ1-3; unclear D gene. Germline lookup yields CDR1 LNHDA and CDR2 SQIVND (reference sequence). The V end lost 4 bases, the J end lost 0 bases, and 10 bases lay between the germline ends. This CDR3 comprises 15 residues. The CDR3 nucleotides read TGTGCCAGTAGTACCTCGCCTAGCTCTGGAAACACCATATATTTT. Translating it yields CASSTSPSSGNTIYF.

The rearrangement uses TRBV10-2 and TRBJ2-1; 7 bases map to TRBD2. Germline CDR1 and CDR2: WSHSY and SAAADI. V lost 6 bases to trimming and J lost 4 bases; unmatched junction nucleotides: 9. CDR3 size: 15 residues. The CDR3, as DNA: TGCGCCAGCAGAGATGCGGGAGTACTTTACAATGAGCAGTTCTTC. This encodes CASRDAGVLYNEQFF.

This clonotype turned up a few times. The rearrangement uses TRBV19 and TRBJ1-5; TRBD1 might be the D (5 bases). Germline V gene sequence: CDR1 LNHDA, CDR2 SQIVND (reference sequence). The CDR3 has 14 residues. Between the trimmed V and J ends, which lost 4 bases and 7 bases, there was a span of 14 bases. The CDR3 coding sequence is TGTGCCAGTAGTACTTCAGGGTCAGGCCAGCCCCAGCATTTT. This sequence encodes CASSTSGSGQPQHF.

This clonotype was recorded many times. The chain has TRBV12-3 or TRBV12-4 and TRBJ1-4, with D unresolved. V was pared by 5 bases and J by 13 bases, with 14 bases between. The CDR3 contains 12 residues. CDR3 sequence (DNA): TGTGCCAGCAGTACCATTAGGACGGGACTGTTTTTT. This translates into CASSTIRTGLFF.

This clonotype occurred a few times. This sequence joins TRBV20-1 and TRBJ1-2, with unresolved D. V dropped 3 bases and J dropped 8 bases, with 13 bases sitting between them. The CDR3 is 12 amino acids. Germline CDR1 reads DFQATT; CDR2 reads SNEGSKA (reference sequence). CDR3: CSASVRQTGYTF. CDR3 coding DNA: TGCAGTGCTAGCGTGCGGCAGACAGGCTACACCTTC.

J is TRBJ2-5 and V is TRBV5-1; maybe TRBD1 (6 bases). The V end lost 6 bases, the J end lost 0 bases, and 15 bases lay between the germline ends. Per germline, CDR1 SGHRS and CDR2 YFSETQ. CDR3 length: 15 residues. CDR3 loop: CASTRDNLYQETQYF. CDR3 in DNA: TGCGCCAGCACGAGGGACAACCTGTACCAAGAGACCCAGTACTTC. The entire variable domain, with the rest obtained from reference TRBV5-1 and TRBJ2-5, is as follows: KAGVTQTPRYLIKTRGQQVTLSCSPISGHRSVSWYQQTPGQGLQFLFEYFSETQRNKGNFPGRFSGRQFSNSRSEMNVSTLELGDSALYLCASTRDNLYQETQYFGPGTRLLVL.

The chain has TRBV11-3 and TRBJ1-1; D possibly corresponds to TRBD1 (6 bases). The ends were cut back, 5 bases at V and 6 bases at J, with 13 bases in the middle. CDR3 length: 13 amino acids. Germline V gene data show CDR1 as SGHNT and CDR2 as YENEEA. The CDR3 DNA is TGTGCCAGCAGCCTAGGGGGTGGGGCTGAAGCTTTCTTT. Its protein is CASSLGGGAEAFF.

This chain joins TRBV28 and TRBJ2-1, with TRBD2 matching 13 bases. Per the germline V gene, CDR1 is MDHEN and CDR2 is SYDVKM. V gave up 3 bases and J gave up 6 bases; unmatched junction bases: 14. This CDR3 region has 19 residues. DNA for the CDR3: TGTGCCAGCAGTTTCAGTGCTATCAGGACTAGCGGGAGTCCCAATGAGCAGTTCTTC. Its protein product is CASSFSAIRTSGSPNEQFF.

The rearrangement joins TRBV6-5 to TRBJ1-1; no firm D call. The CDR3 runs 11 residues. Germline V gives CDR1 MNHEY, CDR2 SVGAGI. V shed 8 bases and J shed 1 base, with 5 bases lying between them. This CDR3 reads CASARNTEAFF. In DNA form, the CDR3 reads TGTGCCAGCGCACGGAACACTGAAGCTTTCTTT.

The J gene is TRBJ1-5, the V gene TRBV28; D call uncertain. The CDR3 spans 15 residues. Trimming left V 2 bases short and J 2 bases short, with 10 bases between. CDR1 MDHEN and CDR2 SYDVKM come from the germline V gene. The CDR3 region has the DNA TGTGCCAGCAGTTTACAGGTAGTGGGCAATCAGCCCCAGCATTTT. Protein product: CASSLQVVGNQPQHF. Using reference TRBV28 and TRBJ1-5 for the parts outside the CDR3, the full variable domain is DVKVTQSSRYLVKRTGEKVFLECVQDMDHENMFWYRQDPGLGLRLIYFSYDVKMKEKGDIPEGYSVSREKKERFSLILESASTNQTSMYLCASSLQVVGNQPQHFGDGTRLSIL.

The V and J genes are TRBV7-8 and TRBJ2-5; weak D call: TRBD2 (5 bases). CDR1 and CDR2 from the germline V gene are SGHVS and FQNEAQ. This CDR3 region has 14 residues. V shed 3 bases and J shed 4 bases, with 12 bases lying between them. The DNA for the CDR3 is TGTGCCAGCAGCTTGGCACTAGGAGGAGAGACCCAGTACTTC. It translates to CASSLALGGETQYF.

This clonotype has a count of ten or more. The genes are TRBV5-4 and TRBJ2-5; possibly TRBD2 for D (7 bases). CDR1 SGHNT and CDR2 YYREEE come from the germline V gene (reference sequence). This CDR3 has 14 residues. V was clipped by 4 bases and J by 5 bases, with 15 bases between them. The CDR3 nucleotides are TGTGCCAGCAGCAAGGGGGGGGCGGGTGAGACCCAGTACTTC. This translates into CASSKGGAGETQYF.

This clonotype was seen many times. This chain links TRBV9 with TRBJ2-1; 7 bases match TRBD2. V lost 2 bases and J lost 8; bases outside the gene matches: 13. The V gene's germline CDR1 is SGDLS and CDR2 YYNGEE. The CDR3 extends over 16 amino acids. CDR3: CASSVTPRGSSDEQFF. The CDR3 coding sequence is TGTGCCAGCAGCGTGACCCCTCGCGGGAGTTCCGATGAGCAGTTCTTC.

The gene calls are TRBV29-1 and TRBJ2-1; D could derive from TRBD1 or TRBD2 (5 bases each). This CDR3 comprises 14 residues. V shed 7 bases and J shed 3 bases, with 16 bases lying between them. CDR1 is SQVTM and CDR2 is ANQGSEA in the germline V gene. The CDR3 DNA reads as TGCAGCGCTCCAGGGAGCGGACGCTACAATGAGCAGTTCTTC. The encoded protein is CSAPGSGRYNEQFF.

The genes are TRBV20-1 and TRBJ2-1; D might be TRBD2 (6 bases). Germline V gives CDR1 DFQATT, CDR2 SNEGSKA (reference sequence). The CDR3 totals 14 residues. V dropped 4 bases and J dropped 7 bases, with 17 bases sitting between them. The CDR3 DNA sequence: TGCAGTGCTAAGTTGAGGGCCGCGGGGAATGAGCAGTTCTTC. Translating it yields CSAKLRAAGNEQFF.

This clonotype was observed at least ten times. The CDR3 protein is CASSSSGQRISGNTIYF. DNA for the CDR3: TGTGCCAGCAGCTCTAGCGGACAGCGTATCTCTGGAAACACCATATATTTT. The chain carries TRBV7-9 and TRBJ1-3; a weak D match, TRBD1 (6 bases). Germline V CDR1 and CDR2: SEHNR, FQNEAQ (reference sequence). V lost 4 bases to trimming and J lost 0 bases, with 16 bases between them. CDR3 length: 17 residues.

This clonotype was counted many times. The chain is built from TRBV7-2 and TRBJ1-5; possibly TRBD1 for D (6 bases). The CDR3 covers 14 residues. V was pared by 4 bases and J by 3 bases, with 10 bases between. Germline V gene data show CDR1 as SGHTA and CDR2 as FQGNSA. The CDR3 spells CASSYTGSNQPQHF. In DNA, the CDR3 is TGTGCCAGCAGCTATACAGGGTCCAATCAGCCCCAGCATTTT. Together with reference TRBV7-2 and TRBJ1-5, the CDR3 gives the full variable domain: GAGVSQSPSNKVTEKGKDVELRCDPISGHTALYWYRQSLGQGLEFLIYFQGNSAPDKSGLPSDRFSAERTGGSVSTLTIQRTQQEDSAVYLCASSYTGSNQPQHFGDGTRLSIL.

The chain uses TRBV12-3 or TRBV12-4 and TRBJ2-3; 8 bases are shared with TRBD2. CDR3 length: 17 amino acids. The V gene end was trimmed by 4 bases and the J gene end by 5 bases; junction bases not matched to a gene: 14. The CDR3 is CASSSWGGGRLGDTQYF. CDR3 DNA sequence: TGTGCCAGCAGTTCCTGGGGCGGCGGGAGGCTTGGAGATACGCAGTATTTT.